The clone carrying this T cell receptor beta chain was seen only a few times. Time point in this sample: baseline pretreatment blood. Treatment: 15 Gy SBRT to primary tumor, nephrectomy 4 weeks later. The sample originates from a study of radiation and T cells in renal cell carcinoma. The method was immunoSEQ multiplex PCR; TCRdb's version includes in-frame clones alone and lacks a portion of them. The sample includes 85,000 to 100,000 clones, approximately 86% of them seen just once. Sequences were derived from blood, sampled from a patient whose treatment included radiotherapy and nephrectomy. This receptor was identified in a man in his fifties with renal cell carcinoma.

The CDR3 sequence: CASSLDTGNYEQYF. In nucleotides, the CDR3 is TGTGCCAGCAGCTTAGATACAGGGAACTACGAGCAGTACTTC. V and J are TRBV7-6 and TRBJ2-7; the D gene is possibly TRBD1 (6 bases). Deletions cut 1 base from V and 3 bases from J, with 10 bases between. Looked up from germline, CDR1 is SGHVS and CDR2 is FNYEAQ. The CDR3 contains 14 residues. The variable domain in full, completed from reference TRBV7-6 and TRBJ2-7, reads GAGVSQSPRYKVTKRGQDVALRCDPISGHVSLYWYRQALGQGPEFLTYFNYEAQQDKSGLPNDRFSAERPEGSISTLTIQRTEQRDSAMYRCASSLDTGNYEQYFGPGTRLTVT.